The 4 T cell receptor beta chains below all came from one sample that was sequenced in a study of blood T cell repertoires in COVID-19. Assay used: immunoSEQ multiplex PCR; TCRdb lists only in-frame clones, some missing. Among fewer than 400,000 clones listed, around 82% were seen once. Sequencing was done on a sample of peripheral blood. The receptors were gathered from a man aged 25-45 years with active or convalescent COVID-19.

The chain recombines TRBV6-2 or TRBV6-3 with TRBJ2-7; the match to TRBD1 covers 8 bases. The CDR3 spans 16 residues. Unmatched junction bases numbered 7, after V lost 2 bases and J lost 1 base. The germline V gene has CDR1 MNHEY and CDR2 SVGEGT. CDR3 in DNA: TGTGCCAGCAGTTACGAGGACAGGGTCGAGTCCTACGAGCAGTACTTC. Translating it yields CASSYEDRVESYEQYF.

V is TRBV6-1 and J is TRBJ1-2, with D hard to call. CDR3 length: 12 residues. Trimming took off 3 bases at V and 2 bases at J, with 4 bases between the two ends. Per the germline V gene, CDR1 is MNHNS and CDR2 is SASEGT. CDR3 sequence reads: CASSERNYGYTF. DNA of the CDR3: TGTGCCAGCAGTGAGCGGAACTATGGCTACACCTTC.

This chain links TRBV7-7 with TRBJ2-1; 8 positions match TRBD2. Trimming removed 1 base from V and 6 bases from J; junction bases left unmatched: 5. Germline CDR1 and CDR2: SSHAT and FNYEAQ (reference sequence). This CDR3 region has 15 residues. CDR3 sequence reads: CASSLGLARSNEQFF. CDR3 sequence (DNA): TGTGCCAGCAGCTTAGGACTAGCGAGGTCCAATGAGCAGTTCTTC.

In its sample, this clone was seen once. This chain uses TRBV28 with TRBJ2-6; D possibly corresponds to TRBD1 (5 bases). Germline CDR1 is MDHEN and CDR2 is SYDVKM. V lost 7 bases and J 4 bases, leaving 14 bases between the germline ends. The CDR3 length is 15 residues. DNA of the CDR3: TGTGCCAGCAACGCAGGGTCCGGGGGGGCCAACGTCCTGACTTTC. Its protein product is CASNAGSGGANVLTF.